Presented here are 23 T cell receptor beta chains from one specimen sequenced in a study of blood T cells in healthy people across ages (dated by TCRdb to 2014 to 2015). Preparation of the library involved 5' RACE. The second PCR ran for about 6 to 12 cycles and used a J-beta primer mix along with a sample-barcoded 5' primer. Through fastp at Q25 and MiXCR, TCRdb rebuilt clones from the public reads, retaining in-frame beta chains. Records with the same CDR3 protein are collapsed into one entry carrying the most frequent genes and DNA. Across this sample there are 1,800,000 or so distinct CDR3 sequences, with approximately 40% seen only once. Jointly, the top ten make up 23% of the sample. Sequences were obtained from blood. These receptors came from a human donor in good health.

With respect to this clonotype: Its ends do not fully match the called genes, so a read error is possible. The DNA of the CDR3 is TGTGCCAGCACCTTAGACGTAAATTCACCCCTCCACTTT. It encodes CASTLDVNSPLHF. J is TRBJ1-6 and V is TRBV7-9; no clear D. Germline V gene lookup returns CDR1 SEHNR and CDR2 FQNEAQ (reference sequence). The CDR3 extends over 13 amino acids.

Points on this clonotype: A much bigger clone sits one base away, suggesting this may be a read error. The chain combines TRBV4-1 with TRBJ2-7; 7 bases match TRBD2. Germline CDR1 is MGHRA and CDR2 is YSYEKL. There are 16 residues in the CDR3. The J segment lost 7 bases and the V segment lost 3 bases, leaving 15 bases of the junction unmatched. CDR3 in amino acids: CASSQWSGGTAGEQYF. The CDR3 region has the DNA TGCGCCAGCAGCCAGTGGTCCGGGGGGACCGCAGGAGAGCAGTACTTC.

The chain couples TRBV5-1 to TRBJ2-3; 7 bases map to TRBD2. CDR1 is SGHRS and CDR2 is YFSETQ in the germline V gene. The CDR3 runs 16 residues. Losses at the gene ends were 0 bases for V and 1 base for J; bases not matched to a gene: 5. The CDR3 DNA reads TGCGCCAGCAGCTTGGGAGAGCGGGGAGGCACAGATACGCAGTATTTT. Its translation: CASSLGERGGTDTQYF.

The chain employs TRBV7-2 and TRBJ2-3; tentatively, D is TRBD1 or TRBD2 (5 bases each). Looked up from germline, CDR1 is SGHTA and CDR2 is FQGNSA. Trimming removed 4 bases at V and 1 base at J, with 12 bases between. This CDR3 contains 15 residues. The CDR3 DNA is TGTGCCAGCAGCTCACAGGTTAGCGGCACAGATACGCAGTATTTT. Translating gives CASSSQVSGTDTQYF.

The chain uses TRBV29-1 and TRBJ2-5, with TRBD1 matching over 9 bases. This CDR3 is 15 amino acids long. Germline V gives CDR1 SQVTM, CDR2 ANQGSEA. Losses at the gene ends were 1 base for V and 5 bases for J; bases not matched to a gene: 8. The CDR3 spells CSVEAQDRGWETQYF. As DNA, the CDR3 is TGCAGCGTTGAAGCCCAGGACAGGGGATGGGAGACCCAGTACTTC.

This clonotype was seen a handful of times. This chain joins TRBV9 and TRBJ2-3; D uncertain. In germline, CDR1 is SGDLS, CDR2 YYNGEE. This CDR3 region has 14 residues. Trimming took off 3 bases at V and 0 bases at J, with 8 bases between the two ends. The CDR3: CASSGDPSTDTQYF. CDR3 DNA: TGTGCCAGCAGCGGTGACCCTAGCACAGATACGCAGTATTTT.

This chain uses TRBV5-1 with TRBJ2-7; no clear D gene. This CDR3 comprises 13 residues. V was cut by 0 bases and J by 4 bases, with 8 bases left in between. Germline V gene data show CDR1 as SGHRS and CDR2 as YFSETQ. The CDR3, as DNA: TGCGCCAGCAGCTTGGATGATCGGTACGAGCAGTACTTC. Translation: CASSLDDRYEQYF.

This clonotype was seen repeatedly, ten times or more. The chain joins TRBV7-2 to TRBJ2-6; 7 nucleotides agree with TRBD1. The V and J ends lost 5 bases and 2 bases, in that order; junction bases with no gene match: 3. The V gene's germline CDR1 is SGHTA and CDR2 FQGNSA. The CDR3 extends over 15 amino acids. The CDR3 is CASSAQGAGANVLTF. The CDR3 DNA reads TGTGCCAGCAGCGCCCAGGGGGCTGGGGCCAACGTCCTGACTTTC.

The chain links TRBV6-5 to TRBJ2-1, with D possibly being TRBD1 or TRBD2 (5 bases each). The J call could be wrong; TRBJ2-7 is a better fit for the DNA end. In germline, CDR1 is MNHEY, CDR2 SVGAGI. CDR3 length: 15 residues. This CDR3 is CASSYSGVSYNEQYF. The CDR3 region has the DNA TGTGCCAGCAGTTACTCGGGGGTCTCCTACAATGAGCAGTACTTC.

The chain employs TRBV27 and TRBJ1-5, with D perhaps TRBD1 (5 bases). Trimming removed 4 bases at V and 0 bases at J, with 16 bases between. Per germline, CDR1 MNHEY and CDR2 SMNVEV (reference sequence). The CDR3 contains 17 residues. DNA for the CDR3: TGTGCCAGCAGTTATGAGGGTGGGGGATATAGCAATCAGCCCCAGCATTTT. It translates to CASSYEGGGYSNQPQHF.

This clonotype showed up many times. This chain links TRBV7-2 with TRBJ2-5; 10 bases are a match to TRBD2. The V gene end was trimmed by 1 base and the J gene end by 7 bases; junction bases not matched to a gene: 0. This CDR3 spans 13 amino acids. Per the germline V gene, CDR1 is SGHTA and CDR2 is FQGNSA. The CDR3 spells CASSLERGGTQYF. In nucleotides, the CDR3 is TGTGCCAGCAGCTTAGAGCGGGGGGGGACCCAGTACTTC.

This clonotype was recorded a few times. This sequence joins TRBV20-1 and TRBJ2-5; the D is unclear. The J call may not be correct, given that the DNA end is closer to TRBJ2-7. Germline-derived CDR1 and CDR2 are DFQATT and SNEGSKA (reference sequence). The CDR3 spans 16 residues. CDR3 residues: CSASPSHSRPGYEQYF. The CDR3 DNA sequence: TGCAGTGCTAGTCCCTCTCATTCGAGACCCGGGTACGAGCAGTACTTC.

This clonotype was counted between two and nine times. The chain employs TRBV5-1 and TRBJ2-3; D may be TRBD2 (5 bases). The V gene's germline CDR1 is SGHRS and CDR2 YFSETQ. The CDR3 runs to 13 residues. V was pared by 2 bases and J by 3 bases, with 7 bases between. The CDR3 DNA reads TGCGCCAGCAGCTTTGGGGAGACAGATACGCAGTATTTT. This sequence encodes CASSFGETDTQYF.

Only a few counts were recorded for this clonotype. This chain uses TRBV6-5 with TRBJ2-3; no reliable D call. V lost 0 bases to trimming and J lost 9 bases, with 10 bases between them. Germline V gene lookup returns CDR1 MNHEY and CDR2 SVGAGI. The CDR3 consists of 13 residues. This CDR3 is CASSYSNQRTQYF. The DNA for the CDR3 is TGTGCCAGCAGTTACTCGAACCAACGCACGCAGTATTTT.

This chain links TRBV4-2 with TRBJ2-2; 8 nucleotides match TRBD1. Trimming took 0 bases from V and 4 from J; bases not matched to a gene: 4. CDR1 and CDR2 from the germline V gene are LGHNA and YNFKEQ. The CDR3 is made up of 16 amino acids. DNA of the CDR3: TGTGCCAGCAGCCAAGAGACAGGGGATATCACCGGGGAGCTGTTTTTT. It is translated as CASSQETGDITGELFF.

The chain uses TRBV11-2 and TRBJ1-2; D uncertain. Trimming took off 4 bases at V and 6 bases at J, with 24 bases between the two ends. Germline lookup yields CDR1 SGHAT and CDR2 FQNNGV. This CDR3 is 17 amino acids long. The CDR3 DNA follows: TGTGCCAGCAGCTCCGGAGACTTAAGCCTGGCCCAGAATGGCTACACCTTC. Its protein product is CASSSGDLSLAQNGYTF.

This clonotype has a count of ten or more. The rearrangement links TRBV19 to TRBJ1-5, with no clear D. This CDR3 has 13 amino acids. V shed 11 bases and J shed 0 bases, with 11 bases lying between them. Germline CDR1 reads LNHDA; CDR2 reads SQIVND (reference sequence). For the CDR3, the DNA is TGTGCCGCCGGGGTTGATAGCAATCAGCCCCAGCATTTT. As protein: CAAGVDSNQPQHF.

This clonotype came up a few times. V and J are TRBV20-1 and TRBJ2-7; D possibly corresponds to TRBD1 (6 bases). Per germline, CDR1 DFQATT and CDR2 SNEGSKA (reference sequence). The length of the CDR3 is 13 residues. Trimming took 4 bases from V and 5 from J, leaving 15 bases between them. The CDR3 reads CSATEDRWDEQYF. CDR3 coding DNA: TGCAGTGCTACGGAAGACAGGTGGGACGAGCAGTACTTC.

The chain carries TRBV4-3 and TRBJ2-3, with a tentative D call TRBD1 (6 bases). The CDR3 runs to 15 residues. The V end lost 8 bases, the J end lost 5 bases, and 20 bases lay between the germline ends. CDR1 and CDR2 from the germline V gene are LGHNA and YSLEER. In DNA, the CDR3 is TGCGCCAGCTCCGATTCTGGGGGCGTGGGAGATACGCAGTATTTT. Its protein is CASSDSGGVGDTQYF.

This clonotype was picked up a small number of times. The chain joins TRBV2 to TRBJ1-2; perhaps TRBD1 as D (6 bases). CDR1 is SNHLY and CDR2 is FYNNEI in the germline V gene. This CDR3 is built from 10 residues. V was clipped by 5 bases and J by 12 bases, with 10 bases between them. CDR3 sequence (DNA): TGTGCCAGCAGTTACAGGGATCACACCTTC. It specifies CASSYRDHTF.

The chain joins TRBV7-9 to TRBJ2-3; D perhaps matches TRBD2 (6 bases). With 1 base removed from V and 2 bases from J, the gap between germline ends came to 10 bases. Germline CDR1 reads SEHNR; CDR2 reads FQNEAQ (reference sequence). The CDR3 runs to 15 residues. CDR3 region: CASSLDGGFTDTQYF. The CDR3 DNA sequence: TGTGCCAGCAGCTTAGACGGGGGATTCACAGATACGCAGTATTTT.

This clonotype was observed many times. This chain joins TRBV7-2 and TRBJ2-1; D remains unclear. Germline CDR1 SGHTA, CDR2 FQGNSA. V lost 4 bases to trimming and J lost 4 bases, with 5 bases between them. This CDR3 region has 12 residues. The CDR3 DNA reads TGTGCCAGCAGCTCCCTATACAATGAGCAGTTCTTC. Translated: CASSSLYNEQFF.

This clonotype was detected a few times. This chain uses TRBV7-8 with TRBJ2-1; possible D gene TRBD2, 6 bases. Germline V gene lookup returns CDR1 SGHVS and CDR2 FQNEAQ. The CDR3 extends over 15 amino acids. Trimming stripped 2 bases from V and 7 bases from J, with 15 bases between. CDR3 protein: CASSLYRGFENEQFF. In nucleotides, the CDR3 is TGTGCCAGCAGCTTATACCGGGGGTTTGAGAATGAGCAGTTCTTC.